This passage covers 20 T cell receptor beta chains from one sample sequenced in a study of control samples from healthy donors and cancer patients. The repertoire was sequenced with immunoSEQ multiplex PCR; TCRdb's copy has only in-frame clones and lacks some. Of about 410,000 clones listed, about 93% are singletons. The sample consisted of PBMCs. These receptors originate from a middle-aged man with head and neck cancer.

The chain has TRBV6-2 or TRBV6-3 and TRBJ2-7; weak D call: TRBD1 (6 bases). Trimming removed 3 bases from V and 2 bases from J, with 11 bases in between. Germline lookup yields CDR1 MNHEY and CDR2 SVGEGT. The CDR3 runs 14 residues. In DNA, the CDR3 is TGTGCCAGCAGTTATAAACAGGGACCCTACGAGCAGTACTTC. Translation gives CASSYKQGPYEQYF.

The chain combines TRBV5-8 with TRBJ1-5; no clear D. Germline CDR1 reads SGHTS; CDR2 reads YDEGEE. CDR3 size: 15 residues. V was pared by 3 bases and J by 0 bases, with 10 bases between. The CDR3 is CASSYDGYSNQPQHF. For the CDR3, the DNA is TGTGCCAGCAGCTATGACGGATATAGCAATCAGCCCCAGCATTTT.

V is TRBV28 and J is TRBJ2-7; D is possibly TRBD2 (5 bases). Germline V gene data show CDR1 as MDHEN and CDR2 as SYDVKM. The CDR3 loop spans 16 amino acids. The V gene lost 7 bases and the J gene lost 5 bases, with 24 bases spanning the gap. The CDR3, as DNA: TGTGCCAGCATTCCCGGGCTGACACTCCTCGGGGACGAGCAGTACTTC. Its translation is CASIPGLTLLGDEQYF.

V usage is TRBV2 and J usage is TRBJ1-5, with D hard to call. Trimming left V 3 bases short and J 7 bases short, with 7 bases between. The germline CDR1 and CDR2 sequences are SNHLY and FYNNEI. The CDR3 totals 12 residues. CDR3 bases: TGTGCCAGCAGTGAGATAGGCCAGCCCCAGCATTTT. Translated, it gives CASSEIGQPQHF.

The CDR3, as DNA: TGTGCCAGCAGAACCGACAGGGACGGGGGCTACACCTTC. It yields the protein CASRTDRDGGYTF. The chain has TRBV6-6 and TRBJ1-2; 7 positions match TRBD1. The V and J ends lost 6 bases and 8 bases, in that order; junction bases with no gene match: 9. Looked up from germline, CDR1 is MNHNY and CDR2 is SVGAGI (reference sequence). There are 13 residues in the CDR3.

The genes are TRBV28 and TRBJ1-6, with 11 bases fitting TRBD1. This CDR3 comprises 16 residues. The ends lost 9 bases at V and 7 bases at J; junction bases unmatched: 11. Germline CDR1 and CDR2: MDHEN and SYDVKM. CDR3 sequence reads: CASKTTGTGGNSPLHF. CDR3 bases: TGTGCCAGTAAAACAACCGGGACAGGGGGGAATTCACCCCTCCACTTT.

This clone was observed a handful of times. The chain links TRBV28 to TRBJ1-1, with a weak D call TRBD1 (5 bases). The V and J ends lost 1 base and 1 base respectively, with 10 bases between them. The CDR3 runs 15 residues. Looked up from germline, CDR1 is MDHEN and CDR2 is SYDVKM. DNA of the CDR3: TGTGCCAGCAGTTTATTCGAGGGGAGGAACACTGAAGCTTTCTTT. Protein sequence: CASSLFEGRNTEAFF.

This clone was counted once. This chain connects TRBV2 to TRBJ1-1, with unresolved D. Between the trimmed V and J ends, which lost 4 bases and 4 bases, there was a span of 7 bases. The germline CDR1 and CDR2 sequences are SNHLY and FYNNEI. The CDR3 length is 12 residues. The CDR3, as DNA: TGTGCCAGCAGTGGTACGGGCACTGAAGCTTTCTTT. Its translation: CASSGTGTEAFF.

This clone was recorded only once. The junction differs from germline at one of its ends, possibly a read error. The rearrangement links TRBV5-1 to TRBJ2-5; possibly TRBD1 for D (6 bases). CDR3 size: 15 residues. Germline CDR1 and CDR2: SGHRS and YFSETQ. In DNA form, the CDR3 reads TGCGCCAGCAGCCCGCTCGGGACAACACAAGAGACTCAGTACTTC. Its protein is CASSPLGTTQETQYF.

The chain combines TRBV9 with TRBJ1-4; D gene uncertain. There are 12 residues in the CDR3. Per the germline V gene, CDR1 is SGDLS and CDR2 is YYNGEE. Trimming removed 4 bases at V and 7 bases at J, with 8 bases between. This CDR3 is CASSSRPEKLFF. CDR3 nucleotide sequence: TGTGCCAGCAGCTCTAGACCTGAAAAACTGTTTTTT.

The V gene is TRBV9, the J gene TRBJ2-5, with 9 bases fitting TRBD2. J lost 7 bases, V lost 3 bases, and 7 bases had no gene match. CDR1 and CDR2 (germline): SGDLS, YYNGEE. CDR3 length: 14 residues. CDR3 sequence reads: CASSASGTSGTQYF. CDR3 coding DNA: TGTGCCAGCAGCGCTAGCGGGACCTCAGGGACCCAGTACTTC.

This clone occurred once. V gene TRBV30 combines with J gene TRBJ2-2; 8 nucleotides agree with TRBD2. Germline trimming cut 0 bases from V and 8 bases from J; bases unmatched to any gene: 14. The CDR3 is 17 amino acids. Germline V lookup: CDR1 GTSNPN, CDR2 SVGIG (reference sequence). The CDR3 spells CAWSVRGAGALRGELFF. CDR3 bases: TGTGCCTGGAGTGTACGGGGAGCGGGGGCACTTAGAGGGGAGCTGTTTTTT.

This clone was found once. V is TRBV7-2 and J is TRBJ1-3; D is perhaps TRBD1 (6 bases). The germline V gene encodes CDR1 SGHTA and CDR2 FQGNSA. The CDR3 extends over 15 amino acids. The V end was cut by 5 bases, the J end by 0 bases, with 11 bases between. The DNA for the CDR3 is TGTGCCAGCAGCAAACAGGGAAGCTCTGGAAACACCATATATTTT. Translation gives CASSKQGSSGNTIYF. Full variable domain (missing parts from reference TRBV7-2 and TRBJ1-3): GAGVSQSPSNKVTEKGKDVELRCDPISGHTALYWYRQSLGQGLEFLIYFQGNSAPDKSGLPSDRFSAERTGGSVSTLTIQRTQQEDSAVYLCASSKQGSSGNTIYFGEGSWLTVV.

Only one count was recorded for this clone. The V gene is TRBV6-1, the J gene TRBJ1-1; TRBD1 agrees at 7 bases. CDR1 MNHNS and CDR2 SASEGT come from the germline V gene. V dropped 1 base and J dropped 4; count of bases not matched to a gene: 3. There are 14 residues in the CDR3. The CDR3 DNA reads TGTGCCAGCAGTGAAGGGAACAGGGGCACTGAAGCTTTCTTT. Its translation: CASSEGNRGTEAFF.

The sample holds a few counts of this clone. The rearrangement uses TRBV30 and TRBJ1-2, with 7 bases identical to TRBD1. V shed 5 bases and J 5 bases; nucleotides not matched to a gene: 5. CDR3 length equals 12 residues. The germline gives CDR1 GTSNPN, CDR2 SVGIG (reference sequence). For the CDR3, the DNA is TGTGCCTGGGCCGGACAGGCTTATGGCTACACCTTC. It is translated as CAWAGQAYGYTF.

The rearrangement uses TRBV30 and TRBJ1-1, with D possibly TRBD1 on 5 matching bases. The V and J ends lost 4 bases and 1 base respectively, with 13 bases between them. The germline V gene has CDR1 GTSNPN and CDR2 SVGIG (reference sequence). The CDR3 loop spans 14 amino acids. CDR3 protein: CAWKAGASNTEAFF. CDR3 nucleotides: TGTGCCTGGAAGGCTGGGGCCTCGAACACTGAAGCTTTCTTT.

This rearrangement joins TRBV30 to TRBJ1-4, with 8 bases that match TRBD1. CDR1 GTSNPN and CDR2 SVGIG come from the germline V gene (reference sequence). The CDR3 length is 15 residues. J was trimmed by 7 bases and V by 3 bases; bases with no gene match: 10. This CDR3 reads CAWSPGGRGLEKLFF. For the CDR3, the DNA is TGTGCCTGGAGCCCCGGAGGCAGGGGGCTTGAAAAACTGTTTTTT.

This chain connects TRBV11-1 to TRBJ1-2; 8 bases are shared with TRBD1. V was pared by 4 bases and J by 6 bases, with 7 bases of the junction left unmatched. Germline-derived CDR1 and CDR2 are SGHAT and FQDESV (reference sequence). The CDR3 covers 14 residues. The CDR3 region has the DNA TGTGCCAGCAGCTCTCGGCAGGGGGCGAATGGCTACACCTTC. This codes for CASSSRQGANGYTF.

CDR3 in DNA: TGTGCCAGCAGTTTTCTCATCCCCTACGAGCAGTACTTC. Protein sequence: CASSFLIPYEQYF. V usage is TRBV27 and J usage is TRBJ2-7; D call uncertain. Trimming pared 3 bases from V and 2 bases from J, leaving 8 bases between. The CDR3 spans 13 residues. In germline, CDR1 is MNHEY, CDR2 SMNVEV (reference sequence).

The chain combines TRBV28 with TRBJ1-2, with 7 bases identical to TRBD1. The CDR3 covers 14 residues. J lost 7 bases, V lost 3 bases, and 8 bases had no gene match. Germline CDR1 and CDR2: MDHEN and SYDVKM. This chain's CDR3 is CASSLIRDSRGYTF. The CDR3 DNA reads as TGTGCCAGCAGTTTGATCCGGGACAGTCGTGGCTACACCTTC.